The next 3 T cell receptor beta chains were all read from a single sample in a study of OX40 agonist ivuxolimab in advanced cancers. Generated by immunoSEQ multiplex PCR, the TCRdb table keeps only in-frame clones and is missing some. Of under 70,000 clones in the sample, roughly nine tenths are singletons; the top ten hold 10% to 12%. This specimen was CD4+ or CD8+ T cells sorted from blood, taken in a trial of the OX40 agonist ivuxolimab. The receptors originated from an adult with an advanced solid tumor such as melanoma, head and neck, liver or kidney cancer.

This chain uses TRBV28 with TRBJ2-3; maybe TRBD2 (5 bases). Germline assignment: CDR1 MDHEN and CDR2 SYDVKM. Trimming took off 4 bases at V and 0 bases at J, with 23 bases between the two ends. The CDR3 is made up of 19 amino acids. CDR3 sequence reads: CASSSIAWAGPTSTDTQYF. The CDR3 DNA sequence: TGTGCCAGCAGTTCGATAGCGTGGGCAGGCCCAACTAGCACAGATACGCAGTATTTT. Full variable domain (missing parts from reference TRBV28 and TRBJ2-3): DVKVTQSSRYLVKRTGEKVFLECVQDMDHENMFWYRQDPGLGLRLIYFSYDVKMKEKGDIPEGYSVSREKKERFSLILESASTNQTSMYLCASSSIAWAGPTSTDTQYFGPGTRLTVL.

This rearrangement joins TRBV15 to TRBJ2-2, with D unresolved. This CDR3 comprises 15 residues. V was trimmed by 0 bases and J by 8 bases, leaving 13 bases between them. Germline CDR1 LNHNV, CDR2 YYDKDF (reference sequence). The CDR3 nucleotides are TGTGCCACCAGCAGAGATTCGTCCGGTTCTGGGGAGCTGTTTTTT. Protein product: CATSRDSSGSGELFF.

This clone was seen only once. The chain recombines TRBV7-9 with TRBJ2-7; D not resolved. The germline CDR1 and CDR2 sequences are SEHNR and FQNEAQ (reference sequence). The CDR3 totals 14 residues. Trimming stripped 1 base from V and 6 bases from J, with 13 bases between. In DNA, the CDR3 is TGTGCCAGCAGCTTAGAAGGATTCTGGGGCGAGCAGTACTTC. Protein sequence: CASSLEGFWGEQYF. The full variable domain, rest sourced from reference TRBV7-9 and TRBJ2-7, is DTGVSQNPRHKITKRGQNVTFRCDPISEHNRLYWYRQTLGQGPEFLTYFQNEAQLEKSRLLSDRFSAERPKGSFSTLEIQRTEQGDSAMYLCASSLEGFWGEQYFGPGTRLTVT.